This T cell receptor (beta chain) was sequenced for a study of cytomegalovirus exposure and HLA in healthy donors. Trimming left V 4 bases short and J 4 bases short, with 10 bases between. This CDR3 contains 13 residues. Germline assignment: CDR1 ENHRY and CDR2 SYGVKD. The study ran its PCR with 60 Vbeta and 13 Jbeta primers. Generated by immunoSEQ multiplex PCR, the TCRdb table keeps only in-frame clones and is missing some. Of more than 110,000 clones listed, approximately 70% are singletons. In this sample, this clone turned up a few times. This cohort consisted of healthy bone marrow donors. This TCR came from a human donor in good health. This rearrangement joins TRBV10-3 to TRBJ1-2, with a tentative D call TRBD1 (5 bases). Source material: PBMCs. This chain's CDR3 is CAISGGGGYGYTF. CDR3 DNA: TGTGCCATCAGTGGCGGGGGAGGCTATGGCTACACCTTC.